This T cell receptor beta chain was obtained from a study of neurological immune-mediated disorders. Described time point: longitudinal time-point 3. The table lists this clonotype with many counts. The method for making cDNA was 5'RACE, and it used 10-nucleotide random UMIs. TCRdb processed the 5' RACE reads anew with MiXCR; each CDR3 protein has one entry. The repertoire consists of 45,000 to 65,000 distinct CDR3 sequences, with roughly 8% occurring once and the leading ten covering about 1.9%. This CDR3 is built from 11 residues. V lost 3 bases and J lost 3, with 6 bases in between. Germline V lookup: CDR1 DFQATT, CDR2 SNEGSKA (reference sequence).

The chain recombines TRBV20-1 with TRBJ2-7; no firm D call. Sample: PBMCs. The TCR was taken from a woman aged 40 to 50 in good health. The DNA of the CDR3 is TGCAGTGCTAGCGGTAACTACGAGCAGTACTTC. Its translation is CSASGNYEQYF.